One and the same sample provided the 22 T cell receptor beta chains below, sequenced in a study of shared clonotypes between healthy human individuals. Generated by immunoSEQ multiplex PCR, the TCRdb table keeps only in-frame clones and is missing some. The data contain nearly 750,000 clones, around 77% of them singletons. Sequencing used memory CD4+ T cells sorted from blood. Noted subset: CD45RA-negative fraction. The receptors come from a woman between 25 and 40 years old in good health.

The chain has TRBV11-2 and TRBJ2-1; possible D gene TRBD2, 6 bases. CDR3 length: 16 amino acids. V was trimmed by 1 base and J by 4 bases, leaving 14 bases between them. Germline loops: CDR1 SGHAT, CDR2 FQNNGV. CDR3 nucleotides: TGTGCCAGCAGCTTAGGTGCGGGATCGGGGTACAATGAGCAGTTCTTC. It encodes CASSLGAGSGYNEQFF.

This clone was found once. The chain links TRBV19 to TRBJ1-4; tentative D call: TRBD1 (6 bases). This CDR3 has 15 residues. The V end was cut by 6 bases, the J end by 3 bases, with 14 bases between. CDR1 and CDR2 (germline): LNHDA, SQIVND (reference sequence). The chain's CDR3 is CASSSGGPSNEKLFF. DNA for the CDR3: TGTGCCAGTAGCTCTGGGGGCCCGTCTAATGAAAAACTGTTTTTT.

The table lists this clone with a count of one. The chain is built from TRBV28 and TRBJ2-5; 9 bases match TRBD1. CDR1 and CDR2 (germline): MDHEN, SYDVKM. Trimming removed 5 bases from V and 5 bases from J; junction bases left unmatched: 12. The CDR3 length is 16 residues. CDR3 residues: CASSLYSGTGWETQYF. CDR3 in DNA: TGTGCCAGCAGTCTCTACTCCGGGACAGGGTGGGAGACCCAGTACTTC.

This rearrangement joins TRBV7-9 to TRBJ2-3; possible D gene TRBD1, 5 bases. V was clipped by 3 bases and J by 3 bases, with 13 bases between them. The CDR3 spans 15 residues. Germline V gives CDR1 SEHNR, CDR2 FQNEAQ (reference sequence). The CDR3: CASSFGQGSTDTQYF. The CDR3 DNA is TGTGCCAGCAGCTTCGGGCAGGGTAGTACAGATACGCAGTATTTT.

This sequence joins TRBV10-3 and TRBJ2-5; D not resolved. CDR1 is ENHRY and CDR2 is SYGVKD in the germline V gene. The CDR3 runs to 12 residues. Trimming stripped 3 bases from V and 5 bases from J, with 7 bases between. This CDR3 is CAISDFRETQYF. CDR3 DNA sequence: TGTGCCATCAGTGATTTCCGGGAGACCCAGTACTTC.

This sequence joins TRBV7-9 and TRBJ2-1; 7 bases line up with TRBD2. Trimming took 6 bases from V and 5 from J; bases not matched to a gene: 22. Looked up from germline, CDR1 is SEHNR and CDR2 is FQNEAQ (reference sequence). This CDR3 is 19 amino acids long. This CDR3 is CASSPKPRLAEGSHNEQFF. DNA of the CDR3: TGTGCCAGCAGTCCGAAACCTAGACTAGCCGAGGGAAGCCACAATGAGCAGTTCTTC.

V gene TRBV11-2 combines with J gene TRBJ2-7, with D hard to call. The CDR3 length is 12 residues. Trimming left V 5 bases short and J 0 bases short, with 5 bases between. Germline lookup yields CDR1 SGHAT and CDR2 FQNNGV. The CDR3 spells CASSRTSYEQYF. The CDR3 nucleotides read TGTGCCAGCAGCCGTACCTCCTACGAGCAGTACTTC.

As to this clone: A far larger clone is only one base removed, so a read error is likely. The sample carries other DNA sequences with the same CDR3. The CDR3 DNA reads as TGTGCCAGCAGCCCGAGGGGGCGCGGCAATCAGCCCCAGCATTTT. Amino acids: CASSPRGRGNQPQHF. This sequence joins TRBV6-5 and TRBJ1-5; 7 nucleotides line up with TRBD1. Germline CDR1 and CDR2: MNHEY and SVGAGI. Germline trimming cut 6 bases from V and 2 bases from J; bases unmatched to any gene: 7. The CDR3 consists of 15 residues.

The CDR3 bases are TGTGCCAGTAGTACCGGACTAGCGGGAGAGGGTGAGCAGTTCTTC. It yields the protein CASSTGLAGEGEQFF. This chain uses TRBV19 with TRBJ2-1, with 13 bases that match TRBD2. The CDR3 has 15 amino acids. Per germline, CDR1 LNHDA and CDR2 SQIVND (reference sequence). J gave up 9 bases and V 4 bases, and 6 bases lay outside the gene matches.

Of note for this clone: Additional DNA sequences in this sample encode the identical CDR3. J is TRBJ2-7 and V is TRBV5-6; the D gene is possibly TRBD1 (6 bases). Germline CDR1 is SGHDT and CDR2 is YYEEEE. The V end was cut by 1 base, the J end by 2 bases, with 10 bases between. The length of the CDR3 is 14 residues. The CDR3 here is CASSLLDSPYEQYF. CDR3 DNA: TGTGCCAGCAGCTTGTTGGACAGCCCCTACGAGCAGTACTTC.

V gene TRBV6-4 combines with J gene TRBJ2-1; D uncertain. The CDR3 length is 16 residues. V was shortened by 0 bases and J by 8 bases, with 17 bases between the two germline ends. CDR1 MRHNA and CDR2 SNTAGT come from the germline V gene. The CDR3 DNA follows: TGTGCCAGCAGTGACTCGTCCCGCAGTAGTGCGGATGAGCAGTTCTTC. It specifies CASSDSSRSSADEQFF.

The chain carries TRBV5-4 and TRBJ2-7; maybe TRBD2 (6 bases). Germline CDR1 reads SGHNT; CDR2 reads YYREEE (reference sequence). The CDR3 length is 13 residues. V was pared by 9 bases and J by 5 bases, with 18 bases between. The CDR3 DNA is TGTGCCACCTTTGGGGGAGGTAGGAACGAGCAGTACTTC. Translating gives CATFGGGRNEQYF. The variable domain in full, completed from reference TRBV5-4 and TRBJ2-7, reads ETGVTQSPTHLIKTRGQQVTLRCSSQSGHNTVSWYQQALGQGPQFIFQYYREEENGRGNFPPRFSGLQFPNYSSELNVNALELDDSALYLCATFGGGRNEQYFGPGTRLTVT.

The chain uses TRBV9 and TRBJ2-4, with 7 positions matching TRBD2. Germline-derived CDR1 and CDR2 are SGDLS and YYNGEE. The V and J ends lost 0 bases and 0 bases, in that order; junction bases with no gene match: 12. The CDR3 length is 19 residues. The CDR3 nucleotides read TGTGCCAGCAGCGTAGAGGTAGCGGGTCGGGAACTAGCCAAAAACATTCAGTACTTC. Its translation is CASSVEVAGRELAKNIQYF. Full variable domain (remainder filled in from reference TRBV9 and TRBJ2-4): DSGVTQTPKHLITATGQRVTLRCSPRSGDLSVYWYQQSLDQGLQFLIQYYNGEERAKGNILERFSAQQFPDLHSELNLSSLELGDSALYFCASSVEVAGRELAKNIQYFGAGTRLSVL.

This clone has more than one count but fewer than ten. J is TRBJ2-1 and V is TRBV7-9, with 12 positions matching TRBD2. This CDR3 spans 18 amino acids. Germline loops: CDR1 SEHNR, CDR2 FQNEAQ (reference sequence). Trimming took 2 bases from V and 6 from J; bases not matched to a gene: 11. The CDR3 nucleotides are TGTGCCAGCAGCTTACCCCCTAGACTAGCGGGAGCTCTCAATGAGCAGTTCTTC. Translated: CASSLPPRLAGALNEQFF.

This clone was found many times. The rearrangement joins TRBV4-1 to TRBJ2-2; TRBD2 matches 11 bases. V lost 4 bases to trimming and J lost 5 bases; unmatched junction nucleotides: 9. The CDR3 extends over 17 amino acids. Germline loops: CDR1 MGHRA, CDR2 YSYEKL. CDR3 DNA sequence: TGCGCCAGCAGCCCGGGGGGGCTAGCGGGAGGAACCGGGGAGCTGTTTTTT. This sequence encodes CASSPGGLAGGTGELFF.

This chain uses TRBV27 with TRBJ2-5; D not resolved. CDR3 length equals 13 residues. CDR1 is MNHEY and CDR2 is SMNVEV in the germline V gene (reference sequence). V dropped 6 bases and J dropped 1 base, with 9 bases sitting between them. Here the CDR3 reads CASRTGIQETQYF. CDR3 nucleotides: TGTGCCAGCAGAACTGGAATCCAAGAGACCCAGTACTTC.

This clone has a handful of counts. The chain combines TRBV14 with TRBJ2-5, with TRBD2 matching 7 bases. V shed 4 bases, J shed 6 bases, and the junction held 14 bases outside the gene matches. Germline V lookup: CDR1 SGHDN, CDR2 FVKESK. The CDR3 is 16 amino acids. CDR3 protein: CASSPGLEPSPKTQYF. Here the CDR3 DNA reads TGTGCCAGCAGCCCCGGACTAGAGCCTTCCCCAAAGACCCAGTACTTC.

This sequence joins TRBV28 and TRBJ1-5, with a possible D match to TRBD1 (6 bases). The CDR3 sequence is 14 residues long. The V end was cut by 5 bases, the J end by 7 bases, with 15 bases between. Germline V gene data show CDR1 as MDHEN and CDR2 as SYDVKM. The CDR3 DNA reads as TGTGCCAGCAGTCCTGGGGGGCCTGTGCAGCCCCAGCATTTT. Translation gives CASSPGGPVQPQHF.

This clone appeared a few times. Other DNA variants within this sample encode the same CDR3. DNA of the CDR3: TGCAGCGCCCAGGACTACAATGAGCAGTTCTTC. Its translation: CSAQDYNEQFF. The chain recombines TRBV29-1 with TRBJ2-1; no clear D. Germline CDR1 reads SQVTM; CDR2 reads ANQGSEA. This CDR3 comprises 11 residues. With 7 bases removed from V and 3 bases from J, the gap between germline ends came to 7 bases.

Points on this clone: Other DNA sequences from this sample encode an identical CDR3 as well. The chain couples TRBV19 to TRBJ1-5, with TRBD1 as a possible D gene (5 bases). Between the trimmed V and J ends, which lost 6 bases and 4 bases, there was a span of 10 bases. The CDR3 runs 13 residues. Germline V gives CDR1 LNHDA, CDR2 SQIVND (reference sequence). The CDR3 region is CASSGTANQPQHF. The CDR3, as DNA: TGTGCCAGTAGCGGGACGGCAAATCAGCCCCAGCATTTT.

The sample holds one count of this clone. The chain carries TRBV19 and TRBJ2-3, with 11 bases aligning to TRBD2. CDR1 and CDR2 from the germline V gene are LNHDA and SQIVND (reference sequence). The ends lost 4 bases at V and 6 bases at J; junction bases unmatched: 6. The CDR3 extends over 15 amino acids. The CDR3 spells CASSTLAGARDTQYF. The CDR3, as DNA: TGTGCCAGTAGTACACTAGCGGGAGCGAGGGATACGCAGTATTTT.

This clone was seen a single time. V is TRBV29-1 and J is TRBJ2-7; D gene unclear. Germline CDR1 SQVTM, CDR2 ANQGSEA. Trimming removed 8 bases at V and 3 bases at J, with 17 bases between. The CDR3 covers 13 residues. The CDR3 coding sequence is TGCAGCACCAGCGAAGGGCCGATCTACGAGCAGTACTTC. This codes for CSTSEGPIYEQYF.